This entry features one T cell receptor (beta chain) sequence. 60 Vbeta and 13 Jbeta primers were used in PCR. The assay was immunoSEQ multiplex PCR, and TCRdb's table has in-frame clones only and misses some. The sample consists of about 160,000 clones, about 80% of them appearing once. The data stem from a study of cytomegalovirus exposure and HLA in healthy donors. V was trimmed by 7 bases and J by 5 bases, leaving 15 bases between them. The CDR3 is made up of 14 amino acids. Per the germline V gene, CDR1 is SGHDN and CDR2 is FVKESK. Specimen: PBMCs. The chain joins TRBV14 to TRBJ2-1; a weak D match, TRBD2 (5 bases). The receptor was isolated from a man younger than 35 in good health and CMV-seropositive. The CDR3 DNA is TGTGCCAGCACCGCCTGGACTCGAGACAATGAGCAGTTCTTC. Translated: CASTAWTRDNEQFF.